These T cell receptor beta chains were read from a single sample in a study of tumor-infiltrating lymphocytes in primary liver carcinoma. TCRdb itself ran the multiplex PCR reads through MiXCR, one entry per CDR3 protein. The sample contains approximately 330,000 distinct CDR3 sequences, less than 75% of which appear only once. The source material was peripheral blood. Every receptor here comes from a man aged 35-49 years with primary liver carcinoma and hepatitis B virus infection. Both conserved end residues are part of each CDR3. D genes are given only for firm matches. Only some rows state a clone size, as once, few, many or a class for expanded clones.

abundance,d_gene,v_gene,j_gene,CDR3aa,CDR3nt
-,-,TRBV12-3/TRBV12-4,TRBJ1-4,CAGSLDREKLFF,TGTGCCGGCAGTTTAGACAGGGAAAAACTGTTTTTT
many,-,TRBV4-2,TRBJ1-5,CASSQVRGGEGGQPQHF,TGTGCCAGCAGCCAAGTTCGAGGGGGGGAGGGGGGCCAGCCCCAGCATTTT
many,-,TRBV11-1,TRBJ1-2,CASSSRLSPNYGYTF,TGTGCCAGCAGCTCCCGACTCAGCCCTAACTATGGCTACACCTTC
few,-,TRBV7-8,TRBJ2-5,CASSFQRALQETQYF,TGTGCCAGCAGCTTCCAGCGGGCCCTCCAAGAGACCCAGTACTTC
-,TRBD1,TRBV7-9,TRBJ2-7,CANSSSGTGDYEQYF,TGTGCCAACAGCTCCTCCGGGACAGGTGACTACGAGCAGTACTTC
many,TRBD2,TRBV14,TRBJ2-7,CASSLTGGTYEQYF,TGTGCCAGCAGCCTAACGGGAGGGACCTACGAGCAGTACTTC
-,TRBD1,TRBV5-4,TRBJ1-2,CVSSSGMDRTGYGYTF,TGTGTCAGCAGCTCCGGAATGGACCGGACAGGCTATGGCTACACCTTC
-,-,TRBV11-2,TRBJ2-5,CASILWASVQETQYF,TGTGCCAGCATCTTATGGGCGAGCGTCCAAGAGACCCAGTACTTC
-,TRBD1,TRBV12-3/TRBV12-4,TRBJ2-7,CTSSRPGQRAYERYF,TGTACCAGCAGCCGACCGGGACAGAGGGCCTACGAGCGGTACTTC
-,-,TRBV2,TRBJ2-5,CASSEAGAGVETQYF,TGTGCCAGCAGTGAAGCTGGGGCAGGGGTGGAGACCCAGTACTTC
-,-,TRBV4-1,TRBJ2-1,CASTLLSSGLEHFF,TGCGCCAGCACACTGCTGTCGAGCGGGCTGGAGCACTTCTTC